The 25 T cell receptor beta chains below come from one sample, sequenced in a study of cytomegalovirus exposure and HLA in healthy donors. In the PCR, 60 Vbeta and 13 Jbeta primers were used. TCRdb's table, derived via immunoSEQ multiplex PCR, lists solely in-frame clones and lacks some. The data contain over 70,000 clones, approximately 70% of them singletons. Sample: PBMCs. The receptor set was obtained from a man aged 25-45 years in good health and CMV-seronegative.

V and J are TRBV5-6 and TRBJ1-6, with a weak D call TRBD1 (5 bases). V shed 4 bases and J shed 8 bases, with 13 bases lying between them. Germline V gene lookup returns CDR1 SGHDT and CDR2 YYEEEE. The CDR3 totals 14 residues. The CDR3 spells CASSQGQADSPLHF. The CDR3 DNA reads TGTGCCAGCAGCCAGGGCCAAGCCGATTCACCCCTCCACTTT.

This clone occurred a few times. The chain has TRBV5-1 and TRBJ2-1, with TRBD1 as a possible D gene (7 bases). The CDR3 runs 15 residues. Trimming left V 6 bases short and J 3 bases short, with 16 bases between. Germline CDR1 and CDR2: SGHRS and YFSETQ. In DNA form, the CDR3 reads TGCGCCAGCACCCCCGGAGGGGGCAGCTACAATGAGCAGTTCTTC. This codes for CASTPGGGSYNEQFF.

This clone was picked up one time. The chain carries TRBV28 and TRBJ2-3, with TRBD2 matching 9 bases. CDR3 length equals 16 residues. Germline values: CDR1 MDHEN, CDR2 SYDVKM. The J segment lost 9 bases and the V segment lost 5 bases, leaving 15 bases of the junction unmatched. DNA of the CDR3: TGTGCCAGCAGTCTGGGGAGAATAGCGGGAGTCGACACGCAGTATTTT. Translated, it gives CASSLGRIAGVDTQYF. Based on the CDR3 plus reference TRBV28 and TRBJ2-3, the full variable domain is DVKVTQSSRYLVKRTGEKVFLECVQDMDHENMFWYRQDPGLGLRLIYFSYDVKMKEKGDIPEGYSVSREKKERFSLILESASTNQTSMYLCASSLGRIAGVDTQYFGPGTRLTVL.

The chain joins TRBV30 to TRBJ1-5; D is uncertain. Germline V CDR1 and CDR2: GTSNPN, SVGIG (reference sequence). This CDR3 has 14 residues. Trimming removed 6 bases at V and 2 bases at J, with 14 bases between. CDR3 sequence: CACVSEGGNQPQHF. In DNA, the CDR3 is TGTGCCTGTGTTTCCGAGGGCGGCAATCAGCCCCAGCATTTT.

The chain is built from TRBV5-1 and TRBJ1-4; 11 bases are a match to TRBD1. Germline V gene lookup returns CDR1 SGHRS and CDR2 YFSETQ. The CDR3 has 16 amino acids. V shed 0 bases, J shed 8 bases, and the junction held 6 bases outside the gene matches. The CDR3 DNA is TGCGCCAGCAGCTTGGCCCCGGGACAGGGGGACGAAAAACTGTTTTTT. Translated, it gives CASSLAPGQGDEKLFF.

The gene calls are TRBV4-1 and TRBJ1-1, with TRBD1 identical over 9 bases. Germline loops: CDR1 MGHRA, CDR2 YSYEKL. V gave up 7 bases and J gave up 1 base; unmatched junction bases: 4. The CDR3 spans 14 residues. CDR3 region: CASTSGQGNTEAFF. DNA of the CDR3: TGCGCCAGCACCTCGGGACAGGGGAACACTGAAGCTTTCTTT.

The chain couples TRBV5-1 to TRBJ2-1; 9 nucleotides match TRBD2. V lost 0 bases and J lost 5; bases outside the gene matches: 12. Germline CDR1 is SGHRS and CDR2 is YFSETQ. There are 18 residues in the CDR3. The CDR3 sequence: CASSLAKGGLAGHNEQFF. The CDR3 DNA is TGCGCCAGCAGCTTGGCCAAAGGTGGGCTAGCGGGACACAATGAGCAGTTCTTC. Supplemented by reference TRBV5-1 and TRBJ2-1, the full variable domain reads KAGVTQTPRYLIKTRGQQVTLSCSPISGHRSVSWYQQTPGQGLQFLFEYFSETQRNKGNFPGRFSGRQFSNSRSEMNVSTLELGDSALYLCASSLAKGGLAGHNEQFFGPGTRLTVL.

This clone was counted only a few times. The V and J genes are TRBV5-1 and TRBJ2-3, with 9 bases that match TRBD2. The CDR3 is 16 amino acids. J gave up 0 bases and V 5 bases, and 7 bases lay outside the gene matches. In germline, CDR1 is SGHRS, CDR2 YFSETQ. The CDR3 DNA is TGCGCCAGCAGGCGGGGGGGAGTTTTTAGCACAGATACGCAGTATTTT. Its protein product is CASRRGGVFSTDTQYF.

The gene calls are TRBV27 and TRBJ1-1; D possibly corresponds to TRBD1 (6 bases). Germline CDR1 reads MNHEY; CDR2 reads SMNVEV (reference sequence). The CDR3 length is 14 residues. With 5 bases removed from V and 6 bases from J, the gap between germline ends came to 16 bases. CDR3 bases: TGTGCCAGCAGTCCCAGGGAGAGGACAGCTGAAGCTTTCTTT. Translated, it gives CASSPRERTAEAFF.

This clone was counted a single time. This chain links TRBV30 with TRBJ1-1, with TRBD1 matching over 8 bases. The CDR3 spans 18 residues. Trimming cost V 2 bases and J 7 bases; bases outside gene matches: 21. Germline V gene data show CDR1 as GTSNPN and CDR2 as SVGIG (reference sequence). The chain's CDR3 is CAWSTLQGAVGLGVEAFF. The CDR3 DNA is TGTGCCTGGAGTACTCTTCAGGGGGCGGTTGGGCTTGGGGTTGAAGCTTTCTTT.

The chain joins TRBV7-2 to TRBJ2-2; D is perhaps TRBD1 (6 bases). From germline, CDR1 is SGHTA and CDR2 FQGNSA. V lost 5 bases and J lost 1, with 14 bases in between. This CDR3 comprises 16 residues. CDR3 sequence: CASSPSGGLNTGELFF. The CDR3 region has the DNA TGTGCCAGCAGCCCCAGTGGGGGCCTGAACACCGGGGAGCTGTTTTTT.

This chain uses TRBV5-1 with TRBJ1-1; D may be TRBD1 (5 bases). Trimming took off 0 bases at V and 4 bases at J, with 10 bases between the two ends. Germline assignment: CDR1 SGHRS and CDR2 YFSETQ. The CDR3 extends over 14 amino acids. Here the CDR3 reads CASSLGPQGTEAFF. In nucleotides, the CDR3 is TGCGCCAGCAGCTTGGGTCCCCAGGGCACTGAAGCTTTCTTT.

A remark on this clone: This same CDR3 is encoded by further DNA sequences in the sample. The DNA for the CDR3 is TGCGCCAGCAGCCCCGCGGACAGCTACGAGCAGTACTTC. This sequence encodes CASSPADSYEQYF. J is TRBJ2-7 and V is TRBV5-1; a weak D match, TRBD1 (6 bases). CDR1 and CDR2 from the germline V gene are SGHRS and YFSETQ. The CDR3 is made up of 13 amino acids. V was trimmed by 4 bases and J by 3 bases, leaving 11 bases between them.

V gene TRBV6-6 combines with J gene TRBJ2-7, with TRBD2 matching over 9 bases. Unmatched junction bases numbered 4, after V lost 2 bases and J lost 2 bases. The germline gives CDR1 MNHNY, CDR2 SVGAGI (reference sequence). There are 15 residues in the CDR3. The CDR3 sequence is CASSYASSGAYEQYF. The CDR3 DNA reads as TGTGCCAGCAGTTACGCTTCTAGCGGGGCCTACGAGCAGTACTTC.

The CDR3 loop reads CASSLHRPGTGELFF. DNA of the CDR3: TGTGCCAGCAGTCTCCACAGGCCGGGTACCGGGGAGCTGTTTTTT. The J gene is TRBJ2-2, the V gene TRBV2; possible D gene TRBD1, 5 bases. Per germline, CDR1 SNHLY and CDR2 FYNNEI. V lost 5 bases, J lost 5 bases, and 15 bases lay in between. The CDR3 spans 15 residues.

This clone was observed a few times. The chain carries TRBV18 and TRBJ1-1; 9 nucleotides match TRBD1. CDR1 and CDR2 from the germline V gene are KGHSH and LQKENI. V shed 3 bases and J 4 bases; nucleotides not matched to a gene: 6. This CDR3 has 15 amino acids. CDR3 sequence reads: CASSPAGQGGTEAFF. The DNA of the CDR3 is TGTGCCAGCTCACCGGCGGGACAGGGAGGCACTGAAGCTTTCTTT.

Regarding this clone: The junction departs from the called germline gene at one end, perhaps through a read error. CDR3 residues: CASRLGHSGNTIYF. DNA of the CDR3: TGTGCCAGCAGGTTAGGACACTCTGGAAACACCATATATTTT. The J gene is TRBJ1-3, the V gene TRBV7-2, with a tentative D call TRBD1 (5 bases). Germline values: CDR1 SGHTA, CDR2 FQGNSA. CDR3 length: 14 residues.

The J gene is TRBJ1-2, the V gene TRBV4-3; D call uncertain. The germline CDR1 and CDR2 sequences are LGHNA and YSLEER. V dropped 0 bases and J dropped 8 bases, with 10 bases sitting between them. CDR3 length: 13 residues. Written as DNA, the CDR3 is TGCGCCAGCAGCCAAGAGGGCCACGTAGGCTACACCTTC. Translating it yields CASSQEGHVGYTF.

The chain is built from TRBV30 and TRBJ2-1; 8 bases map to TRBD2. Germline V gene lookup returns CDR1 GTSNPN and CDR2 SVGIG (reference sequence). After removal of 1 base from V and 9 bases from J, the junction contained 2 bases not matched to a gene. The CDR3 loop spans 12 amino acids. CDR3 sequence reads: CAWSGSGSEQFF. In nucleotides, the CDR3 is TGTGCCTGGAGTGGGAGCGGGAGTGAGCAGTTCTTC.

The chain joins TRBV5-6 to TRBJ2-7; 10 positions match TRBD1. The V and J ends lost 4 bases and 5 bases, in that order; junction bases with no gene match: 3. Germline-derived CDR1 and CDR2 are SGHDT and YYEEEE. This CDR3 spans 13 amino acids. The CDR3 sequence: CASSLGTGDEQYF. The CDR3 bases are TGTGCCAGCAGCCTTGGGACAGGGGACGAGCAGTACTTC.

The rearrangement uses TRBV19 and TRBJ1-1; TRBD1 matches 8 bases. The V gene end was trimmed by 7 bases and the J gene end by 8 bases; junction bases not matched to a gene: 21. CDR3 length: 17 residues. Germline V CDR1 and CDR2: LNHDA, SQIVND (reference sequence). The CDR3 sequence: CASTSDRVVGTEKEAFF. The CDR3 region has the DNA TGTGCCAGTACCTCGGACAGGGTAGTTGGGACCGAAAAGGAAGCTTTCTTT.

V and J are TRBV10-3 and TRBJ2-7; the match to TRBD2 covers 11 bases. Germline V gene sequence: CDR1 ENHRY, CDR2 SYGVKD. J was trimmed by 4 bases and V by 6 bases; bases with no gene match: 8. This CDR3 is built from 15 residues. For the CDR3, the DNA is TGTGCCATCAGAGACATAGGACTAGCGGGTTACGAGCAGTACTTC. It encodes CAIRDIGLAGYEQYF.

The chain carries TRBV19 and TRBJ1-4, with D possibly being TRBD1 (6 bases). Germline CDR1 is LNHDA and CDR2 is SQIVND (reference sequence). The V gene lost 8 bases and the J gene lost 4 bases, with 11 bases spanning the gap. The CDR3 runs to 13 residues. Written as DNA, the CDR3 is TGTGCCAGTCGGGGACATAGTAATGAAAAACTGTTTTTT. Protein product: CASRGHSNEKLFF. The full variable domain, its missing parts supplied by reference TRBV19 and TRBJ1-4, is DGGITQSPKYLFRKEGQNVTLSCEQNLNHDAMYWYRQDPGQGLRLIYYSQIVNDFQKGDIAEGYSVSREKKESFPLTVTSAQKNPTAFYLCASRGHSNEKLFFGSGTQLSVL.

The chain is built from TRBV5-5 and TRBJ1-1; D is perhaps TRBD1 (5 bases). The germline V gene encodes CDR1 SGHKS and CDR2 YYEKEE (reference sequence). Trimming removed 4 bases at V and 0 bases at J, with 22 bases between. The CDR3 spans 18 residues. For the CDR3, the DNA is TGTGCCAGCAGCAGGCGGGGCCAGGGAGGGGATATGAACACTGAAGCTTTCTTT. Residues: CASSRRGQGGDMNTEAFF. The full variable domain, in which reference TRBV5-5 and TRBJ1-1 provide the parts outside the CDR3, is DAGVTQSPTHLIKTRGQQVTLRCSPISGHKSVSWYQQVLGQGPQFIFQYYEKEERGRGNFPDRFSARQFPNYSSELNVNALLLGDSALYLCASSRRGQGGDMNTEAFFGQGTRLTVV.

This chain connects TRBV7-3 to TRBJ1-5; D not certain. The CDR3 runs to 13 residues. The V end lost 2 bases, the J end lost 7 bases, and 9 bases lay between the germline ends. Germline V CDR1 and CDR2: SGHTA, FQGTGA. Here the CDR3 reads CASSLGGRQPQHF. In DNA form, the CDR3 reads TGTGCCAGCAGCTTAGGCGGGAGGCAGCCCCAGCATTTT.